This TCR beta chain was recovered during a study of blood T cell repertoires in COVID-19 (TCRdb year 2020). Looking at the study overall: Samples covering the acute and convalescent phases of COVID-19 were provided by collaborators in the United States, Italy and Spain. Where available, HLA class I and class II types were taken from metadata supplied by the sample provider and were not determined by assay-based typing. The samples were drawn from the first 160 participants of the ongoing ImmuneRACE study and from over 950 subjects provided by 6 global collaborators. The repertoires were released in a freely available public database intended as a resource for research on the immune response to SARS-CoV-2. The prospective study material was composed of cDNA or gDNA derived from T cells, B-cell-depleted T cells, or PBMCs. A de-identified subject ID, COVID-19 status, age in years and sex were almost always included in the sample metadata. Deeply sampled blood TCRbeta repertoires from subjects exposed to, actively infected with, or recovered from COVID-19 were included in the dataset.

The collaborating institutions used their own protocols to collect whole blood in K2EDTA tubes. For TCRbeta analysis, collaborators shipped samples in one of three forms: frozen whole blood, isolated PBMCs, or DNA extracted from either of those sample types. Of note for this clone: There is no known antigen for this receptor. No base qualities exist here, and no much larger clone lies one base off it.

The research as a whole found: The quantity of clinical and demographic metadata differed by source and by participant and was supplied without curation.

CDR1 LNHDA and CDR2 SQIVND were looked up in the germline V gene (reference sequence). The CDR3 runs 14 residues from the cysteine to the phenylalanine. The sequence is cut down to CDR3 DNA, 42 bases in frame from base 1. Trimming takes 5 bases from V and 2 bases from J, and the germline ends sit 13 bases apart. The immunoSEQ Assay, a bias-controlled multiplex PCR, was used to amplify TCRbeta CDR3 regions from genomic DNA. Turning to the authors' computational methods: The number of nucleated cells in each sample was estimated by amplification of reference gene primers within the assay. To quantify the absolute abundance of each unique TCRbeta CDR3 rearrangement, sequence reads were collapsed and filtered. Productive Simpson clonality was computed per sample as the square root of Simpson's diversity index over productive rearrangements. Entries here come from immuneACCESS through TCRdb and include only in-frame sequences with V and J called. Some clones fail to appear in such tables; in the studies checked, an unresolved V gene covers under half of the shortfall, and the cause of the remainder is unknown. V and J calls and clone size follow that table, whereas D and trimming were derived from the DNA. A total of approximately 180,000 clones appear in this sample, approximately 90% of them only once. Roughly 21% of the sample is in the top ten clones.

This sequence originates from a man in his 60s with active or convalescent COVID-19. The rearranged chain carries TRBV19 and TRBJ2-7, with TRBD2 as a weak D call on 6 bases. Sequenced: peripheral blood. The CDR3: CASSPGRGTYEQYF. Read as DNA, the sequence is TGTGCCAGTAGTCCCGGGAGAGGTACCTACGAGCAGTACTTC.